A selection of T cell receptor beta chains follows, all from one sample in a study of human T cells and chemical hapten exposure. MiXCR was run by TCRdb on the RACE reads, yielding one entry per CDR3 protein. The sample carries some 150,000 distinct CDR3 sequences, about 11% recorded once. The sample was whole blood, taken in connection with sensitization to the hapten diphenylcyclopropenone (DPC). These receptors originate from a woman in her fifties or sixties with alopecia areata. Some clones in this sample may be carry-over from other donors' samples. Both conserved end residues are part of each CDR3. The order of the fields is V gene, D gene, clone size, J gene, CDR3 DNA, CDR3 protein. A D gene is named only where the DNA matches it firmly. Some rows mark clone size as missing; the rest say once, few, many or name a class of expanded clone.

TRBV29-1	TRBD1	NA	TRBJ2-1	TGCAGCGTTGAAAGGACAGGGCAAGCCTACAATGAGCAGTTCTTC	CSVERTGQAYNEQFF
TRBV29-1	NA	few	TRBJ1-1	TGCAGCGTCACGCAGAGAGAACAGATGAACACTGAAGCTTTCTTT	CSVTQREQMNTEAFF
TRBV2	NA	NA	TRBJ1-2	TGTGCCAGCAGTGAAGCGGCGGGCTATGGCTACACCTTC	CASSEAAGYGYTF
TRBV7-2	TRBD2	NA	TRBJ2-7	TGTGCCAGCAGCTTTCGACTAGCGGGAGCGAGCGACGAGCAGTACTTC	CASSFRLAGASDEQYF
TRBV30	NA	many	TRBJ2-1	TGTGCCTGGAGTGTAGTAAGTGAGCAGTTCTTC	CAWSVVSEQFF
TRBV29-1	TRBD1	few	TRBJ2-7	TGCAGCGCGGATGTGGGACAGGGGGCCGAGCAGTACTTC	CSADVGQGAEQYF
TRBV9	NA	many	TRBJ2-7	TGTGCCAGCAGCGTAGCGATGGATTCGGAGCAGTACTTC	CASSVAMDSEQYF
TRBV5-1	NA	many	TRBJ2-3	TGCGCCAGCAGCGCGGGACCTAGCACAGATACGCAGTATTTT	CASSAGPSTDTQYF
TRBV29-1	NA	many	TRBJ2-1	TGCAGCGTTGAGCACCGGGGCTACAATGAGCAGTTCTTC	CSVEHRGYNEQFF
TRBV6-6	NA	few	TRBJ2-5	TGTGCCAGCAGTTATAAACGGAAAGGGCAAGAGACCCAGTACTTC	CASSYKRKGQETQYF
TRBV20-1	NA	few	TRBJ2-5	TGCAGTGCTAGAGATCGGCACTTCCAAGAGACCCAGTACTTC	CSARDRHFQETQYF
TRBV29-1	NA	few	TRBJ2-1	TGCAGCCCCCGAACCCATGAGCAGTTCTTC	CSPRTHEQFF
TRBV12-3/TRBV12-4	NA	NA	TRBJ1-4	TGTGCCAGCCGTATCCGACCTGCAACTAATGAAAAACTGTTTTTT	CASRIRPATNEKLFF
TRBV7-2	NA	many	TRBJ2-4	TGTGCCAGCAGCTTGAGTCAATCTTCGGACATTCAGTACTTC	CASSLSQSSDIQYF
TRBV2	TRBD2	NA	TRBJ2-3	TGTGCCAGCAGTGATGGGTCTAGCGGAGCCTTTAGCACAGATACGCAGTATTTT	CASSDGSSGAFSTDTQYF
TRBV6-5	NA	few	TRBJ2-7	TGTGCCAGCAGATCGACTGGATCCTACGAGCAGTACTTC	CASRSTGSYEQYF
TRBV12-3/TRBV12-4	TRBD2	NA	TRBJ2-7	TGTGCCAGCACTCTCAGTGGGACTACCCCTCGTGAGCAGTACTTC	CASTLSGTTPREQYF
TRBV4-1	TRBD1	many	TRBJ1-5	TGCGCCAGCAGCCAGGCCCCGGGACAGGGGCTGCACCCCCAGCATTTT	CASSQAPGQGLHPQHF
TRBV3-1	NA	many	TRBJ2-5	TGTGCCAGCAGCCAACTCAGGAAGGAGACCCAGTACTTC	CASSQLRKETQYF
TRBV29-1	NA	NA	TRBJ2-1	TGCAGCGTTGTGGAGGCCCTACGGGAGTATGAGCAGTTCTTC	CSVVEALREYEQFF
TRBV7-3	TRBD2	NA	TRBJ2-3	TGTGCCAGCAGCTTAGGGGGACTAGGGACCACAGATACGCAGTATTTT	CASSLGGLGTTDTQYF
TRBV7-3	NA	few	TRBJ2-2	TGTGCCAGCAGATCGGACTTTAACACCGGGGAGCTGTTTTTT	CASRSDFNTGELFF
TRBV7-9	TRBD1	NA	TRBJ2-3	TGTGCCAGCAGCCCTGGTCCGGGACAGGGAATAGATACGCAGTATTTT	CASSPGPGQGIDTQYF
TRBV6-1	NA	NA	TRBJ2-1	TGTGCCAGCAGTAAAATCCCCCGACTAGTAGGGGCCAATGAGCAGTTCTTC	CASSKIPRLVGANEQFF
TRBV20-1	NA	many	TRBJ2-1	TGCAGTGCCAGAGGTCTAGGGCACTCCTACAATGAGCAGTTCTTC	CSARGLGHSYNEQFF
TRBV7-2	NA	few	TRBJ2-1	TGTGCCGGCGCGGAAGGGGCTAGCGCCTACAATGAGCAGTTCTTC	CAGAEGASAYNEQFF
TRBV20-1	TRBD2	NA	TRBJ2-7	TGCAGTGCTAACGCCCGGACTAGCGGGCCCTACGAGCAGTACTTC	CSANARTSGPYEQYF
TRBV28	TRBD2	NA	TRBJ2-7	TGTGCCAGCAGTCTCAGAGGTCTAGCGGCAAGTCCCTACGAGCAGTACTTC	CASSLRGLAASPYEQYF
TRBV11-2	NA	few	TRBJ1-2	TGTGCCAGCAGCTTAGTCATGCAGGGCACTAGTAACTATGGCTACACCTTC	CASSLVMQGTSNYGYTF
TRBV28	NA	many	TRBJ1-5	TGTGCCAGCATTCAACAGCCTGATCAGCCCCAGCATTTT	CASIQQPDQPQHF
TRBV10-3	NA	few	TRBJ1-3	TGTGCCATCAGTGAAGGGAGCCTCTCTGGAAACACCATATATTTT	CAISEGSLSGNTIYF
TRBV12-3/TRBV12-4	NA	NA	TRBJ2-1	TGTGCCAGCAGATCCACTGCCGGGGAGCAGTTCTTC	CASRSTAGEQFF
TRBV4-1	TRBD1	few	TRBJ1-4	TGCGCCAGCAGCCAACCGGACAGGGATGAAAAACTGTTTTTT	CASSQPDRDEKLFF